This T cell receptor beta chain was captured by sequencing in a study of blood T cell repertoires in COVID-19. Whole-study context: The study drew acute and convalescent COVID-19 samples from the United States, Italy and Spain.

This CDR3 has 16 amino acids. Unmatched junction bases numbered 8, after V lost 3 bases and J lost 4 bases. Germline CDR1 KGHSH, CDR2 LQKENI. Measured with immunoSEQ multiplex PCR; TCRdb has only the in-frame clones, and not every one. The sample consists of about 170,000 clones, approximately 90% of them appearing once. Enrolled during active infection, Seattle patients were then followed longitudinally. The clonotype was recovered from a man aged 18-30 years with COVID-19, enrolled during active disease. The specimen was peripheral blood. The V call is TRBV18, the J call TRBJ2-2; TRBD1 matches 7 bases. The CDR3 region has the DNA TGTGCCAGCTCACCTCGACGGGACAGTTCCACCGGGGAGCTGTTTTTT. It translates to CASSPRRDSSTGELFF.